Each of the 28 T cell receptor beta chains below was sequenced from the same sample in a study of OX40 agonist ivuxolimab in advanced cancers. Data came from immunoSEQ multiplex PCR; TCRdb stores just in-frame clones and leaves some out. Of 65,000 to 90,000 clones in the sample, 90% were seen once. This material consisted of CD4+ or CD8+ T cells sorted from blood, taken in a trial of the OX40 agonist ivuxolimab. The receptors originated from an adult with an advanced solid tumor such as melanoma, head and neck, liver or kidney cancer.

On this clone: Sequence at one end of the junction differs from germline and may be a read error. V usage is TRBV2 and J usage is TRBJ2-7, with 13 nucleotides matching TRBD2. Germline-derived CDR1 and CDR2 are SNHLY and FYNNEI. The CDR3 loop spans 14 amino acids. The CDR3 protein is CATKLAGGSFEQYF. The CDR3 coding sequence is TGTGCCACAAAACTAGCGGGAGGGTCCTTCGAGCAGTACTTC.

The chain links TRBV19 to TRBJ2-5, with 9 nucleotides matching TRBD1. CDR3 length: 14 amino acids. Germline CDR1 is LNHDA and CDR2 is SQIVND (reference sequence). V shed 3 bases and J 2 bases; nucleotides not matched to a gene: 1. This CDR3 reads CASSMDRGQETQYF. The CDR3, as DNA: TGTGCCAGTAGTATGGACAGGGGTCAAGAGACCCAGTACTTC.

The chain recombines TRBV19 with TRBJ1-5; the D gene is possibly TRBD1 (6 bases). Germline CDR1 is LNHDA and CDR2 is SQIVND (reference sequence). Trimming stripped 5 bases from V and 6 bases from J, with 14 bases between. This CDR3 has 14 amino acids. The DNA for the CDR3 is TGTGCCAGTAGTCGGGGGGCCTACGGTCAGCCCCAGCATTTT. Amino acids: CASSRGAYGQPQHF.

CDR3: CASSQPTGVGSKNIQYF. The CDR3, as DNA: TGCGCCAGCAGTCAACCGACAGGGGTTGGGTCCAAAAACATTCAGTACTTC. The J gene is TRBJ2-4, the V gene TRBV10-2; 8 bases line up with TRBD1. Trimming cost V 5 bases and J 2 bases; bases outside gene matches: 11. The CDR3 is 17 amino acids. Germline V gives CDR1 WSHSY, CDR2 SAAADI.

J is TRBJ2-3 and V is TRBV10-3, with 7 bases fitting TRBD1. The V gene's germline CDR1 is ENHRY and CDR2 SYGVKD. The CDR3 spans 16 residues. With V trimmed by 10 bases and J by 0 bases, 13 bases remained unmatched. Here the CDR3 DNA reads TGTGCCACCACCGGGACAGACGCCTCTAGCACAGATACGCAGTATTTT. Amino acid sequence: CATTGTDASSTDTQYF.

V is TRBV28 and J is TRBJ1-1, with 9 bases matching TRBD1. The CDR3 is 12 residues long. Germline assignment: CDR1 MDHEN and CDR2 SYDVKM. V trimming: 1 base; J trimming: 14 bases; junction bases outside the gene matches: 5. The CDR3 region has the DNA TGTGCCAGCAGTTTATTACAGGGGGCTACGTTCTTT. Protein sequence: CASSLLQGATFF.

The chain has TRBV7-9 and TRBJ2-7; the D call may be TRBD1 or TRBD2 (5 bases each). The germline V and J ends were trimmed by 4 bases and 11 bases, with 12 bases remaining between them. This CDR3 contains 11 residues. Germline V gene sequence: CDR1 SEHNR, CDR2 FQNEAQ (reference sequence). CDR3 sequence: CASSSGPSEYF. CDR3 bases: TGTGCCAGCAGCTCGGGGCCTTCGGAGTACTTC.

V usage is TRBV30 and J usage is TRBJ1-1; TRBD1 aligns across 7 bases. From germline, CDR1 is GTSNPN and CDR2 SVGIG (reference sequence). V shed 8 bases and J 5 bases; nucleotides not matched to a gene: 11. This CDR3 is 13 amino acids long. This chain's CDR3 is CANSRQGGTEAFF. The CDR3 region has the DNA TGTGCCAATTCACGACAGGGAGGAACTGAAGCTTTCTTT. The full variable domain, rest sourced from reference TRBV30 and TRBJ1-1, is SQTIHQWPATLVQPVGSPLSLECTVEGTSNPNLYWYRQAAGRGLQLLFYSVGIGQISSEVPQNLSASRPQDRQFILSSKKLLLSDSGFYLCANSRQGGTEAFFGQGTRLTVV.

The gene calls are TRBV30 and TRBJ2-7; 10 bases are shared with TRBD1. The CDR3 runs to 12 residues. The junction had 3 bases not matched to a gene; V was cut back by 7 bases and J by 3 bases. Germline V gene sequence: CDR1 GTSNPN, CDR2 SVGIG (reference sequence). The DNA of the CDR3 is TGTGCCTCGGGACAGGGGAACTACGAGCAGTACTTC. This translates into CASGQGNYEQYF. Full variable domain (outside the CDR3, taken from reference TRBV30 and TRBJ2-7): SQTIHQWPATLVQPVGSPLSLECTVEGTSNPNLYWYRQAAGRGLQLLFYSVGIGQISSEVPQNLSASRPQDRQFILSSKKLLLSDSGFYLCASGQGNYEQYFGPGTRLTVT.

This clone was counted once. This chain's CDR3 is CASSETPGLAVYNEQFF. Here the CDR3 DNA reads TGTGCCAGCAGTGAAACCCCGGGACTAGCGGTTTACAATGAGCAGTTCTTC. The V call is TRBV6-1, the J call TRBJ2-1; 11 bases are shared with TRBD2. V dropped 2 bases and J dropped 4; count of bases not matched to a gene: 7. This CDR3 is 17 amino acids long. CDR1 and CDR2 (germline): MNHNS, SASEGT.

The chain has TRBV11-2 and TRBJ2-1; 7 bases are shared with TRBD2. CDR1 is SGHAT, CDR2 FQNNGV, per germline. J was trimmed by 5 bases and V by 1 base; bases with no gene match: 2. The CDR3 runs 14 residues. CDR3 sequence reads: CASSLGLADNEQFF. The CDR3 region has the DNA TGTGCCAGCAGCTTAGGGCTAGCGGACAATGAGCAGTTCTTC.

CDR3 coding DNA: TGCGCCAGCAGTGAGTCGGGACAGGGGTGGGAGCCCCAGCATTTT. This translates into CASSESGQGWEPQHF. V is TRBV10-2 and J is TRBJ1-5; TRBD1 aligns across 10 bases. The junction had 4 bases not matched to a gene; V was cut back by 0 bases and J by 8 bases. Per germline, CDR1 WSHSY and CDR2 SAAADI. CDR3 length: 15 residues.

This CDR3 reads CASSLGRGAQGEQYF. In DNA, the CDR3 is TGTGCCAGCAGCTTAGGACGGGGGGCCCAAGGGGAGCAGTACTTC. V gene TRBV7-2 combines with J gene TRBJ2-7; D perhaps matches TRBD2 (7 bases). This CDR3 is built from 15 residues. Trimming took 1 base from V and 7 from J, leaving 17 bases between them. Germline-derived CDR1 and CDR2 are SGHTA and FQGNSA.

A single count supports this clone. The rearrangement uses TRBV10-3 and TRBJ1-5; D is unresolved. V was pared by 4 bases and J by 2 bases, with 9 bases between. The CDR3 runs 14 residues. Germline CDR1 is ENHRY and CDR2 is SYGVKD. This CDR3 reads CAISVGNGNQPQHF. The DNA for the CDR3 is TGTGCCATCAGTGTGGGGAACGGCAATCAGCCCCAGCATTTT.

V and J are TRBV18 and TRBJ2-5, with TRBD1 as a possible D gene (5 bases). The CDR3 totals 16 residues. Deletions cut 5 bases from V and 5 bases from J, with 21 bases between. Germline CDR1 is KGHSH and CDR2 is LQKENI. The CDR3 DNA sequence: TGTGCCAGCTCAGTCCTCTTCGACAGTCGTATGGAGACCCAGTACTTC. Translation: CASSVLFDSRMETQYF. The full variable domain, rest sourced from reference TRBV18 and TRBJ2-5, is NAGVMQNPRHLVRRRGQEARLRCSPMKGHSHVYWYRQLPEEGLKFMVYLQKENIIDESGMPKERFSAEFPKEGPSILRIQQVVRGDSAAYFCASSVLFDSRMETQYFGPGTRLLVL.

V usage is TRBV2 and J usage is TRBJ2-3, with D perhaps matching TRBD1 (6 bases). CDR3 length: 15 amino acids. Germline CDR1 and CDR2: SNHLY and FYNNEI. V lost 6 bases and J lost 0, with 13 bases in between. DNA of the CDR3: TGTGCCAGCAGCGCCGACAGGACTAGCACAGATACGCAGTATTTT. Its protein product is CASSADRTSTDTQYF. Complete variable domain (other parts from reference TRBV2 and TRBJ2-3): EPEVTQTPSHQVTQMGQEVILRCVPISNHLYFYWYRQILGQKVEFLVSFYNNEISEKSEIFDDQFSVERPDGSNFTLKIRSTKLEDSAMYFCASSADRTSTDTQYFGPGTRLTVL.

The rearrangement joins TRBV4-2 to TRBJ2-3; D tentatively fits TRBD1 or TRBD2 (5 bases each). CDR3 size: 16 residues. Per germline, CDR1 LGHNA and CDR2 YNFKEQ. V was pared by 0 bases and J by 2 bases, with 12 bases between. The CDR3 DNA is TGTGCCAGCAGCCAAGAGGGGGACGGTCCCACAGATACGCAGTATTTT. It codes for CASSQEGDGPTDTQYF.

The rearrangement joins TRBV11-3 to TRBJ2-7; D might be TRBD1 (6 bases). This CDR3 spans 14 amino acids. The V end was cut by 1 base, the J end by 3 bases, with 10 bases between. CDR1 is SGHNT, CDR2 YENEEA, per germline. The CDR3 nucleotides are TGTGCCAGCAGCTTAGGGGGGACACTCTACGAGCAGTACTTC. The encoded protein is CASSLGGTLYEQYF.

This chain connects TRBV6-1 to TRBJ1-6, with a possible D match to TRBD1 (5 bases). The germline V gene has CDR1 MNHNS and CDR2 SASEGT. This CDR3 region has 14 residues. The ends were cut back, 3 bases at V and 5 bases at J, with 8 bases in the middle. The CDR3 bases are TGTGCCAGCAGTGAGGGGCAGAATAATTCACCCCTCCACTTT. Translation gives CASSEGQNNSPLHF.

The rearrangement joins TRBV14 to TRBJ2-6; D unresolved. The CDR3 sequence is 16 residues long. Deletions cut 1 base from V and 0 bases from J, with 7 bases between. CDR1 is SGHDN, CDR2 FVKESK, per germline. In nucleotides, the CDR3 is TGTGCCAGCAGCCAAGTAAAGAACTCTGGGGCCAACGTCCTGACTTTC. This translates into CASSQVKNSGANVLTF.

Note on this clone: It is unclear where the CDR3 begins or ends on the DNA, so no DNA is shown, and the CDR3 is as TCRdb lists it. The CDR3 region is CASSSSVGKAFF. The chain recombines TRBV28 with TRBJ1-1. Per germline, CDR1 MDHEN and CDR2 SYDVKM. The CDR3 region is 12 residues in length, termini included.

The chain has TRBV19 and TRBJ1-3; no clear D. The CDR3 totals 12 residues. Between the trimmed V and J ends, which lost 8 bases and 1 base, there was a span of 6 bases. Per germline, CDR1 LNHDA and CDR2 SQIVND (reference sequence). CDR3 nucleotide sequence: TGTGCCAGTCGAGGGTCTGGAAACACCATATATTTT. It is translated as CASRGSGNTIYF.

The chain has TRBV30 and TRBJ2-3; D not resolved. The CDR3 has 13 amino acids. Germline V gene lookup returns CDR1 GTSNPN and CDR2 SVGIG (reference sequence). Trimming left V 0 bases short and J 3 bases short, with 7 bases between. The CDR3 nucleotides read TGTGCCTGGAGTGTGGGTCTGACAGATACGCAGTATTTT. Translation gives CAWSVGLTDTQYF.

The CDR3: CASSLEVNTEAFF. CDR3 nucleotides: TGTGCCAGCAGCTTAGAAGTGAACACTGAAGCTTTCTTT. The chain uses TRBV11-2 and TRBJ1-1; no clear D. This CDR3 is 13 amino acids long. CDR1 and CDR2 (germline): SGHAT, FQNNGV. V lost 0 bases to trimming and J lost 0 bases, with 2 bases between them.

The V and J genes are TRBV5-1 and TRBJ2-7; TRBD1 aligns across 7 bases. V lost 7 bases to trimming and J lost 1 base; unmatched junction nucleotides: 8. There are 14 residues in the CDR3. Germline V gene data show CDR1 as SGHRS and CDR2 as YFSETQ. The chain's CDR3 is CASHNRDRSYEQYF. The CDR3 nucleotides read TGCGCCAGCCACAACCGGGACAGATCCTACGAGCAGTACTTC.

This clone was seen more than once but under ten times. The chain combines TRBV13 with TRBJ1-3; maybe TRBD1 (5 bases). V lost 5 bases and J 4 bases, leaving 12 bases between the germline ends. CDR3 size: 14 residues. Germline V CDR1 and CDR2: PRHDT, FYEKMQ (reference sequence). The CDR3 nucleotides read TGTGCCAGCAGCGTCAGGGTTGGCGGAAACACCATATATTTT. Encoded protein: CASSVRVGGNTIYF.

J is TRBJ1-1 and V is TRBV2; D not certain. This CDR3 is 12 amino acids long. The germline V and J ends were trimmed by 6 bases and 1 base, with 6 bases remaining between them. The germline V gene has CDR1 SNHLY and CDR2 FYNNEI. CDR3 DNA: TGTGCCAGCAGGTACAGGAACACTGAAGCTTTCTTT. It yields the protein CASRYRNTEAFF.

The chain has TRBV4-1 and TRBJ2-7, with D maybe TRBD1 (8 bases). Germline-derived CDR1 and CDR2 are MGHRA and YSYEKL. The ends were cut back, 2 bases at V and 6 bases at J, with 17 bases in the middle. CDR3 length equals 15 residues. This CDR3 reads CASSQTGGGIGEQYF. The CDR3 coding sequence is TGCGCCAGCAGCCAAACAGGGGGGGGAATAGGCGAGCAGTACTTC.